The 29 T cell receptor beta chains below all came from one sample that was sequenced in a study of blood T cell repertoires in COVID-19. Sequencing was performed with immunoSEQ multiplex PCR; in TCRdb, only in-frame clones are kept and a portion is missing. The sample records 100,000 to 150,000 clones, about 80% being singletons. Sequencing was carried out using peripheral blood. The receptors come from a man aged 35-49 years with active or convalescent COVID-19.

The chain recombines TRBV7-9 with TRBJ2-5; 9 bases agree with TRBD1. The V and J ends lost 5 bases and 6 bases, in that order; junction bases with no gene match: 13. From germline, CDR1 is SEHNR and CDR2 FQNEAQ (reference sequence). The CDR3 runs 16 residues. The CDR3 is CASSLSGTGIQQTQYF. The CDR3 DNA is TGTGCCAGCAGCCTGTCAGGGACAGGGATTCAACAGACCCAGTACTTC.

V usage is TRBV6-5 and J usage is TRBJ1-2; D is unresolved. This CDR3 spans 12 amino acids. The V end was cut by 8 bases, the J end by 4 bases, with 11 bases between. Germline values: CDR1 MNHEY, CDR2 SVGAGI. The CDR3 region is CASATRGYGYTF. The CDR3 nucleotides are TGTGCCAGCGCGACCCGCGGCTATGGCTACACCTTC.

This rearrangement joins TRBV5-1 to TRBJ2-1; 7 bases align to TRBD2. V was clipped by 0 bases and J by 3 bases; unmatched bases: 6. The CDR3 covers 16 residues. Germline V gene lookup returns CDR1 SGHRS and CDR2 YFSETQ. The CDR3 DNA is TGCGCCAGCAGCTTGGGGCCTAGCGGCTTCTACAATGAGCAGTTCTTC. This encodes CASSLGPSGFYNEQFF.

This clone was seen only a few times. The V and J genes are TRBV2 and TRBJ2-2, with 7 bases fitting TRBD2. Looked up from germline, CDR1 is SNHLY and CDR2 is FYNNEI. The CDR3 is made up of 15 amino acids. The V segment lost 7 bases and the J segment 4 bases; nucleotides outside the gene matches: 9. The CDR3 DNA is TGTGCCAGCAACTACCGGGACTACCTCACCGGGGAGCTGTTTTTT. Its translation: CASNYRDYLTGELFF.

The chain links TRBV25-1 to TRBJ1-2; D is perhaps TRBD1 (5 bases). The CDR3 covers 13 residues. Between the trimmed V and J ends, which lost 1 base and 6 bases, there was a span of 9 bases. Germline V CDR1 and CDR2: MGHDK, SYGVNS. CDR3 DNA sequence: TGTGCCAGCAGTGAATGGGGAGGGGATGGCTACACCTTC. Protein: CASSEWGGDGYTF.

The rearrangement joins TRBV6-1 to TRBJ2-5, with TRBD2 identical over 10 bases. Trimming cost V 2 bases and J 5 bases; bases outside gene matches: 8. The germline V gene encodes CDR1 MNHNS and CDR2 SASEGT. This CDR3 is 16 amino acids long. CDR3 bases: TGTGCCAGCAGTGAAATCCAGCGGGGGGGCCGCGAGACCCAGTACTTC. Its translation: CASSEIQRGGRETQYF.

V usage is TRBV3-1 (or the pseudogene TRBV3-2) and J usage is TRBJ1-1, with a weak D call TRBD1 (6 bases). The germline gives CDR1 LGHDT, CDR2 YNNKEL (reference sequence). The CDR3 has 14 amino acids. V lost 4 bases to trimming and J lost 2 bases, with 11 bases between them. The CDR3 sequence is CASSLGQINTEAFF. CDR3 in DNA: TGTGCCAGCAGCCTAGGACAGATTAACACTGAAGCTTTCTTT.

The chain employs TRBV7-8 and TRBJ1-2; weak D call: TRBD1 (5 bases). The CDR3 consists of 13 residues. V was trimmed by 6 bases and J by 3 bases, leaving 11 bases between them. Germline V gene lookup returns CDR1 SGHVS and CDR2 FQNEAQ. CDR3 protein: CASSPGGDYGYTF. The CDR3 DNA reads TGTGCCAGCAGTCCCGGGGGAGACTATGGCTACACCTTC.

The J gene is TRBJ1-1, the V gene TRBV5-1, with D unclear. Per the germline V gene, CDR1 is SGHRS and CDR2 is YFSETQ. Trimming pared 4 bases from V and 6 bases from J, leaving 19 bases between. The CDR3 loop spans 15 amino acids. CDR3 DNA sequence: TGCGCCAGCAGCACCCGGCCTGAGGCGATCGCTGAAGCTTTCTTT. Its protein is CASSTRPEAIAEAFF.

This clone was recorded once. The chain combines TRBV5-1 with TRBJ1-2, with 10 nucleotides matching TRBD1. CDR1 is SGHRS, CDR2 YFSETQ, per germline. The CDR3 has 13 residues. Trimming removed 6 bases from V and 3 bases from J; junction bases left unmatched: 2. The CDR3 reads CASTGQGDYGYTF. The DNA of the CDR3 is TGCGCCAGCACCGGACAGGGGGACTATGGCTACACCTTC.

The chain recombines TRBV18 with TRBJ2-1, with D possibly TRBD1 on 6 matching bases. CDR3 length equals 14 residues. Trimming took off 5 bases at V and 3 bases at J, with 11 bases between the two ends. In germline, CDR1 is KGHSH, CDR2 LQKENI. The CDR3 protein is CASSTQGIYNEQFF. In nucleotides, the CDR3 is TGTGCCAGCTCAACCCAGGGGATCTACAATGAGCAGTTCTTC.

This clone appeared a single time. CDR3: CASTKDRGGFDEQYF. CDR3 DNA: TGTGCCAGTACCAAAGACAGGGGAGGATTTGACGAGCAGTACTTC. The chain employs TRBV19 and TRBJ2-7, with 8 bases fitting TRBD1. Losses at the gene ends were 7 bases for V and 5 bases for J; bases not matched to a gene: 13. This CDR3 spans 15 amino acids. CDR1 and CDR2 from the germline V gene are LNHDA and SQIVND (reference sequence).

The chain uses TRBV18 and TRBJ1-1, with D possibly matching TRBD1 (6 bases). The germline V gene encodes CDR1 KGHSH and CDR2 LQKENI. Trimming removed 10 bases at V and 0 bases at J, with 12 bases between. This CDR3 has 13 amino acids. Here the CDR3 reads CATAGQMNTEAFF. The CDR3 DNA is TGTGCCACCGCAGGACAGATGAACACTGAAGCTTTCTTT.

The chain has TRBV6-5 and TRBJ2-5, with 8 bases lining up with TRBD1. CDR1 is MNHEY, CDR2 SVGAGI, per germline. Trimming removed 5 bases from V and 5 bases from J; junction bases left unmatched: 10. The CDR3 runs 15 residues. DNA of the CDR3: TGTGCCAGCAGTCAAACCGGACAGGGCCGTGAGACCCAGTACTTC. This gives the protein CASSQTGQGRETQYF.

The J gene is TRBJ2-2, the V gene TRBV6-5, with D possibly matching TRBD1 (6 bases). This CDR3 has 15 amino acids. Germline loops: CDR1 MNHEY, CDR2 SVGAGI. V was shortened by 7 bases and J by 6 bases, with 18 bases between the two germline ends. The CDR3 region has the DNA TGTGCCAGCAACCAACTTAAACAGGGCGCCGGGGAGCTGTTTTTT. As protein: CASNQLKQGAGELFF.

V usage is TRBV27 and J usage is TRBJ1-3, with D possibly being TRBD1 (5 bases). The CDR3 sequence is 13 residues long. The V end was cut by 5 bases, the J end by 8 bases, with 13 bases between. The germline gives CDR1 MNHEY, CDR2 SMNVEV (reference sequence). The CDR3 DNA reads TGTGCCAGCAGTCGGGGGACGACAGACACCATATATTTT. The encoded protein is CASSRGTTDTIYF.

The chain links TRBV7-2 to TRBJ1-6; unclear D gene. Germline lookup yields CDR1 SGHTA and CDR2 FQGNSA. This CDR3 spans 15 amino acids. V dropped 1 base and J dropped 7 bases, with 11 bases sitting between them. Written as DNA, the CDR3 is TGTGCCAGCAGCTTAGGCGTTAATCTGAATTCACCCCTCCACTTT. Its translation: CASSLGVNLNSPLHF.

The CDR3: CASSPGLAGGSGSSTDTQYF. CDR3 in DNA: TGTGCCAGCAGCCCCGGACTAGCGGGGGGCTCCGGAAGTTCGACAGATACGCAGTATTTT. The chain carries TRBV7-3 and TRBJ2-3; 14 bases align to TRBD2. V shed 5 bases and J 3 bases; nucleotides not matched to a gene: 16. This CDR3 contains 20 residues. CDR1 is SGHTA and CDR2 is FQGTGA in the germline V gene. The full variable domain, rest sourced from reference TRBV7-3 and TRBJ2-3, is GAGVSQTPSNKVTEKGKYVELRCDPISGHTALYWYRQSLGQGPEFLIYFQGTGAADDSGLPNDRFFAVRPEGSVSTLKIQRTERGDSAVYLCASSPGLAGGSGSSTDTQYFGPGTRLTVL.

CDR3 in amino acids: CASSSQLQETQYF. The CDR3 DNA follows: TGTGCCAGCTCATCTCAACTCCAAGAGACCCAGTACTTC. V is TRBV18 and J is TRBJ2-5; D remains ambiguous. Germline values: CDR1 KGHSH, CDR2 LQKENI. CDR3 length: 13 residues. V lost 5 bases to trimming and J lost 1 base, with 8 bases between them.

This clone has a handful of counts. The V call is TRBV6-1, the J call TRBJ1-1; a possible D gene is TRBD1 (5 bases). The ends were cut back, 1 base at V and 4 bases at J, with 7 bases in the middle. This CDR3 region has 13 residues. CDR1 and CDR2 from the germline V gene are MNHNS and SASEGT. The CDR3 spells CASSEGGVTEAFF. As DNA, the CDR3 is TGTGCCAGCAGTGAAGGGGGGGTCACTGAAGCTTTCTTT.

The CDR3 loop is CASSYRTGDGYTF. As DNA, the CDR3 is TGTGCCAGCAGCTATAGGACTGGGGATGGCTACACCTTC. The chain links TRBV3-1 (or the pseudogene TRBV3-2) to TRBJ1-2; no clear D gene. The V end lost 5 bases, the J end lost 6 bases, and 13 bases lay between the germline ends. Germline-derived CDR1 and CDR2 are LGHDT and YNNKEL (reference sequence). This CDR3 comprises 13 residues.

This clone was counted only a few times. The chain recombines TRBV6-5 with TRBJ1-6; a possible D gene is TRBD1 (5 bases). The CDR3 length is 15 residues. The V and J ends lost 2 bases and 2 bases respectively, with 7 bases between them. Germline V gene lookup returns CDR1 MNHEY and CDR2 SVGAGI. The CDR3 spells CASSYGRAYNSPLHF. CDR3 coding DNA: TGTGCCAGCAGTTACGGCAGGGCCTATAATTCACCCCTCCACTTT.

This clone has just one count. CDR3 coding DNA: TGTGCCAGCACACCGGGACAGCCATATGAAAAACTGTTTTTT. It specifies CASTPGQPYEKLFF. V usage is TRBV28 and J usage is TRBJ1-4, with 7 bases fitting TRBD1. J gave up 6 bases and V 7 bases, and 8 bases lay outside the gene matches. The germline V gene encodes CDR1 MDHEN and CDR2 SYDVKM. This CDR3 contains 14 residues. The complete variable domain, with remaining parts taken from reference TRBV28 and TRBJ1-4, reads DVKVTQSSRYLVKRTGEKVFLECVQDMDHENMFWYRQDPGLGLRLIYFSYDVKMKEKGDIPEGYSVSREKKERFSLILESASTNQTSMYLCASTPGQPYEKLFFGSGTQLSVL.

The chain couples TRBV7-9 to TRBJ1-5, with D perhaps TRBD1 (6 bases). V lost 7 bases to trimming and J lost 9 bases, with 25 bases between them. Germline V CDR1 and CDR2: SEHNR, FQNEAQ (reference sequence). The CDR3 consists of 16 residues. The CDR3 DNA is TGTGCCAGCACCCCCGGGTCCCAGGGGTCCCTAGGGCCCCAGCATTTT. Translation gives CASTPGSQGSLGPQHF.

There are a few counts of this clone. The rearrangement uses TRBV23-1 and TRBJ2-7; D call uncertain. Being an ORF, TRBV23-1 has a function that is uncertain. The CDR3 has 14 amino acids. The V gene lost 0 bases and the J gene lost 2 bases, with 8 bases spanning the gap. CDR3 nucleotides: TGCGCCAGCAGTCAATCAAGGAGTCCCTACGAGCAGTACTTC. It encodes CASSQSRSPYEQYF.

The gene calls are TRBV6-1 and TRBJ2-5; 12 bases line up with TRBD1. The CDR3 length is 17 residues. Trimming cost V 4 bases and J 5 bases; bases outside gene matches: 11. CDR1 MNHNS and CDR2 SASEGT come from the germline V gene. The CDR3 nucleotides are TGTGCCAGCAGTGGGGGGACAGGGGGCGATCTGTGGGAGACCCAGTACTTC. Translated, it gives CASSGGTGGDLWETQYF.

In this sample, this clone turned up once. The chain is built from TRBV6-6 and TRBJ1-5; TRBD1 matches 12 bases. Germline V gene lookup returns CDR1 MNHNY and CDR2 SVGAGI (reference sequence). V dropped 4 bases and J dropped 7; count of bases not matched to a gene: 5. The CDR3 is made up of 15 amino acids. CDR3 DNA: TGTGCCAGCAGTTTGGGACAGGGGGCAGGGCAGCCCCAGCATTTT. Translating it yields CASSLGQGAGQPQHF.

The CDR3 region has the DNA TGTGCCACCAGCAGAGACGGGTATGGCTACACCTTC. It encodes CATSRDGYGYTF. This sequence joins TRBV15 and TRBJ1-2; D gene uncertain. Per germline, CDR1 LNHNV and CDR2 YYDKDF (reference sequence). V was pared by 0 bases and J by 5 bases, with 4 bases between. The CDR3 spans 12 residues.

The chain links TRBV15 to TRBJ2-2, with a tentative D call TRBD2 (5 bases). Germline loops: CDR1 LNHNV, CDR2 YYDKDF (reference sequence). V lost 0 bases, J lost 7 bases, and 12 bases lay in between. The CDR3 totals 15 residues. The CDR3 sequence: CATSREGLGGGELFF. The CDR3 DNA reads TGTGCCACCAGCAGAGAAGGACTCGGCGGCGGGGAGCTGTTTTTT. Full variable domain (remainder filled in from reference TRBV15 and TRBJ2-2): DAMVIQNPRYQVTQFGKPVTLSCSQTLNHNVMYWYQQKSSQAPKLLFHYYDKDFNNEADTPDNFQSRRPNTSFCFLDIRSPGLGDTAMYLCATSREGLGGGELFFGEGSRLTVL.